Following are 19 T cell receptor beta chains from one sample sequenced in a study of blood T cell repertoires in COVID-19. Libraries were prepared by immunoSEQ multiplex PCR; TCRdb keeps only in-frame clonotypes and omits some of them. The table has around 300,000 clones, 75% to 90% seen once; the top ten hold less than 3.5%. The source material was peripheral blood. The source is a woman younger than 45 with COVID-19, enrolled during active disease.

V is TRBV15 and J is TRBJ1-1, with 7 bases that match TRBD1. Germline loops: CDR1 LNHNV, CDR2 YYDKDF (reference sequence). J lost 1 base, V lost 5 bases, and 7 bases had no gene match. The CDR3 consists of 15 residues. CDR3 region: CATSDTRQGNTEAFF. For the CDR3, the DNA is TGTGCCACCAGCGATACCCGACAGGGGAACACTGAAGCTTTCTTT.

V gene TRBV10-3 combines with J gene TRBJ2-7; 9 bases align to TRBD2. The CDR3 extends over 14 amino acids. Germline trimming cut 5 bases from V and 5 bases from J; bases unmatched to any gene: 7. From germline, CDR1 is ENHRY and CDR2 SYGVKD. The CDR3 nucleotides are TGTGCCATCAGTCCGGGACTAGCTTTCGACGAGCAGTACTTC. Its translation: CAISPGLAFDEQYF.

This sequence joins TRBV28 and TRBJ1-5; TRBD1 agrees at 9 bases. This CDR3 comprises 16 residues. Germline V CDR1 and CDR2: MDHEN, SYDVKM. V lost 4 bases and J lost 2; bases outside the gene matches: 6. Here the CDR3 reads CASSSPTGGRNQPQHF. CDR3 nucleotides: TGTGCCAGCAGTTCACCTACAGGGGGCCGCAATCAGCCCCAGCATTTT.

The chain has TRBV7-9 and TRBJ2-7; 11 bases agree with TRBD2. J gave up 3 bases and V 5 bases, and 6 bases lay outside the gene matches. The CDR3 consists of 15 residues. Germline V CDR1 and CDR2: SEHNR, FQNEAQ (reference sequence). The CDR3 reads CASSPTSGGYYEQYF. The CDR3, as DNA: TGTGCCAGCAGCCCCACTAGCGGGGGCTACTACGAGCAGTACTTC. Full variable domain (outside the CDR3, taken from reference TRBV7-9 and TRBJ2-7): DTGVSQNPRHKITKRGQNVTFRCDPISEHNRLYWYRQTLGQGPEFLTYFQNEAQLEKSRLLSDRFSAERPKGSFSTLEIQRTEQGDSAMYLCASSPTSGGYYEQYFGPGTRLTVT.

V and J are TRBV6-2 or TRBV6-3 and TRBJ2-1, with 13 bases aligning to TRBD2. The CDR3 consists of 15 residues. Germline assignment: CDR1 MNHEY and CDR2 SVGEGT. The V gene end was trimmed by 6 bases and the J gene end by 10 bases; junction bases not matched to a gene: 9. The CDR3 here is CASSPGLAGESEQFF. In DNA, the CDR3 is TGTGCCAGCAGCCCCGGACTAGCGGGAGAAAGCGAGCAGTTCTTC.

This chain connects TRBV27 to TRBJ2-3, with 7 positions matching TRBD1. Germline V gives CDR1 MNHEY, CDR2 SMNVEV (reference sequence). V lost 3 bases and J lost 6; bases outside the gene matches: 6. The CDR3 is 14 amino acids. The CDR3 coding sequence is TGTGCCAGCAGTTTTGAAGGGGGCGGCGATACGCAGTATTTT. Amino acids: CASSFEGGGDTQYF.

The CDR3 nucleotides read TGTGCCACCTCAGAGGGGGGAGGGCAAGAGACCCAGTACTTC. Its translation is CATSEGGGQETQYF. The chain links TRBV15 to TRBJ2-5; D may be TRBD2 (7 bases). CDR3 length: 14 residues. The V and J ends lost 8 bases and 2 bases respectively, with 15 bases between them. CDR1 is LNHNV, CDR2 YYDKDF, per germline (reference sequence).

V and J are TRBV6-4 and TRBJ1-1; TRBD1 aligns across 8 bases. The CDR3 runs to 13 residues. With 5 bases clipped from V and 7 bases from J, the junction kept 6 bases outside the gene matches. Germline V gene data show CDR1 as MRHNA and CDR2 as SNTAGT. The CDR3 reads CASSLDRDSEAFF. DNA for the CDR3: TGTGCCAGCAGTTTGGACAGGGATAGTGAAGCTTTCTTT.

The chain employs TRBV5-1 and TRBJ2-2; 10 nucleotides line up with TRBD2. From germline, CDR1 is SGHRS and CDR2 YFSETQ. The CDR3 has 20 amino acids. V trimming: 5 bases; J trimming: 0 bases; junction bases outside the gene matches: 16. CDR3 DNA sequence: TGCGCCAGCAGTCGAGACAGTCCGACTAGCGGGCGAACGAACACCGGGGAGCTGTTTTTT. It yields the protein CASSRDSPTSGRTNTGELFF.

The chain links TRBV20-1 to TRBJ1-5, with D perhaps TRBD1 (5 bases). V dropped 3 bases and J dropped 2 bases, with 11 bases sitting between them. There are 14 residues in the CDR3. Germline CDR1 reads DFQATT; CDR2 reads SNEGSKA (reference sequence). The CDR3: CSASPGGGNQPQHF. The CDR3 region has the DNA TGCAGTGCTAGTCCGGGGGGGGGCAATCAGCCCCAGCATTTT.

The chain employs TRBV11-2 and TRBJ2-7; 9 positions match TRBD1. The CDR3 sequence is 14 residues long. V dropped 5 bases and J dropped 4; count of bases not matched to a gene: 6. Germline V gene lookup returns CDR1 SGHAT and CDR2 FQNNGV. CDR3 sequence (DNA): TGTGCCAGCAGCCCGACAGGGGGTAAATACGAGCAGTACTTC. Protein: CASSPTGGKYEQYF.

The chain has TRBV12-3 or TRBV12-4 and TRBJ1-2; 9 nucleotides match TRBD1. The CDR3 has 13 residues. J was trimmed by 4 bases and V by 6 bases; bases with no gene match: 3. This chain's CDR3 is CASSQQGAYGYTF. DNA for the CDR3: TGTGCCAGCAGCCAACAGGGGGCCTATGGCTACACCTTC.

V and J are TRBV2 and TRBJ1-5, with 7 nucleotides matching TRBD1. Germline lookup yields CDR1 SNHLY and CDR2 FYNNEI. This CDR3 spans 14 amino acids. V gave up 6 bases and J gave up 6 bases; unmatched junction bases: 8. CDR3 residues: CASRRNEGAQPQHF. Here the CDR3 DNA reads TGTGCCAGCAGACGTAATGAGGGGGCTCAGCCCCAGCATTTT.

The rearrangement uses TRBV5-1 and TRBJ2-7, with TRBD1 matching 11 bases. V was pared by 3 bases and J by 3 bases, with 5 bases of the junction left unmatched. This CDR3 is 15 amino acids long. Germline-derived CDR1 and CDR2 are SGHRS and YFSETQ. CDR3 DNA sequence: TGCGCCAGCAGCTCCTCCGGGACAGGGGGCTACGAGCAGTACTTC. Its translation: CASSSSGTGGYEQYF.

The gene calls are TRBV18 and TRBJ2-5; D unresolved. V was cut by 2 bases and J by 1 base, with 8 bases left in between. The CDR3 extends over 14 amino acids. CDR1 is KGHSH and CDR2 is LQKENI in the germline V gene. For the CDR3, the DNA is TGTGCCAGCTCACCAGCAAGACTCCAAGAGACCCAGTACTTC. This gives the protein CASSPARLQETQYF.

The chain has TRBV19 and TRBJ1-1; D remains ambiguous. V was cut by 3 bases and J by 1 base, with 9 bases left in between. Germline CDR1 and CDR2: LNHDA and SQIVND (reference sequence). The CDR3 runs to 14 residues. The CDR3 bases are TGTGCCAGTAGTATTGACTTCAAGAACACTGAAGCTTTCTTT. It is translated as CASSIDFKNTEAFF.

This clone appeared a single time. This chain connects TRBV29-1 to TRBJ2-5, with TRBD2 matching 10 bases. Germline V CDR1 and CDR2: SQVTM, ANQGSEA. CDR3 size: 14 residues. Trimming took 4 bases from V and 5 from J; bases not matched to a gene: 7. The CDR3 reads CSVVGAGGTETQYF. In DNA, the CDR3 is TGCAGCGTTGTGGGAGCGGGGGGGACGGAGACCCAGTACTTC.

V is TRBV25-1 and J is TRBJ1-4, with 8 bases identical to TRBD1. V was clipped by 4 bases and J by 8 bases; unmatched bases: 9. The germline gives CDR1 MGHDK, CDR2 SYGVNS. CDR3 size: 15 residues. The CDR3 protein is CASSGQGQGEEKLFF. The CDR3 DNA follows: TGTGCCAGCAGTGGACAAGGACAGGGCGAGGAAAAACTGTTTTTT.

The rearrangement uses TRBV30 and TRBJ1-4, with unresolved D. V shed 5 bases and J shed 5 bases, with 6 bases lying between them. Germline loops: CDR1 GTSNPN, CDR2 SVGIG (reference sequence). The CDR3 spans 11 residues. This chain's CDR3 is CAWGSNEKLFF. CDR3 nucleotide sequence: TGTGCCTGGGGGAGCAATGAAAAACTGTTTTTT.